The entry below describes one TCR beta chain. Per the original methods: Counts of nucleated cells, estimated from reference gene primer amplification, were obtained. Assay used: immunoSEQ multiplex PCR; TCRdb lists only in-frame clones, some missing. That table furnishes V, J and clone size, whereas the DNA furnished D and trimming. The data show tens of thousands of clones, approximately 86% seen once. The sample belongs to a study of blood T cell repertoires in COVID-19. The germline gives CDR1 SQVTM, CDR2 ANQGSEA. The V end was cut by 3 bases, the J end by 10 bases, with 12 bases between. This CDR3 has 11 amino acids.

J is TRBJ1-1 and V is TRBV29-1, with D possibly matching TRBD1 (6 bases). Sequenced sample: peripheral blood. The source of this sequence is a man in his 60s with acute or convalescent COVID-19. This chain's CDR3 is CSVDPAGVAFF. The CDR3 bases are TGCAGCGTTGACCCCGCAGGGGTAGCTTTCTTT.